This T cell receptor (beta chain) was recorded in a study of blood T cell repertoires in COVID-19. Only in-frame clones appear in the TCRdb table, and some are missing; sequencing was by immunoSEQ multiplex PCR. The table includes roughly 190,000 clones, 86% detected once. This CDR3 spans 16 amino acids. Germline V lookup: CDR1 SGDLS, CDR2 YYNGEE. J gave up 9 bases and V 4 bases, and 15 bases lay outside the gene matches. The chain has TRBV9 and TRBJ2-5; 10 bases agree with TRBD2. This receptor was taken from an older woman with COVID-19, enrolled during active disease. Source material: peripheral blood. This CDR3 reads CASSPVSGRAIRAQYF. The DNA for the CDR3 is TGTGCCAGCAGCCCTGTCAGCGGGAGGGCGATTCGGGCCCAGTACTTC.